The clone carrying this TCR beta chain appeared many times. No antigen is known for it. TCRdb reanalysed the 5' RACE reads using MiXCR and keeps one entry per CDR3 protein. Of some 1,700,000 distinct CDR3 sequences listed, 32% are singletons. The record originates from a study of identical twins. The V end was cut by 1 base, the J end by 3 bases, with 10 bases between. Germline CDR1 and CDR2: SGHTA and FQGNSA. There are 14 residues in the CDR3. General study findings and limits: Cross-sectional statistics, not tracking of the same donors, supported the conclusions.

The sequenced material came from cord blood. This TCR derives from a newborn girl in good health. This rearrangement joins TRBV7-2 to TRBJ2-7; possible D gene TRBD1, 6 bases. The DNA for the CDR3 is TGTGCCAGCAGCTTAGGTATAGGGGGCTACGAGCAGTACTTC. Translation: CASSLGIGGYEQYF.